One sample yielded the 7 T cell receptor beta chains listed below, sequenced in a study of human T cells and chemical hapten exposure. Time point here: pre-sensitization, week 0. The treatment was: therapeutic diphenylcyclopropenone sensitization with weekly scalp DPC. MiXCR was run by TCRdb on the RACE reads, yielding one entry per CDR3 protein. The table includes some 98,000 distinct CDR3 sequences, more than 10% detected once. The specimen was whole blood, collected in connection with sensitization to the hapten diphenylcyclopropenone (DPC). The receptor set was obtained from a woman aged 55-69 years with alopecia areata. Some clones in this sample may be carry-over from other donors' samples.

In its sample, this clonotype was seen many times. J is TRBJ1-1 and V is TRBV20-1, with D hard to call. Germline loops: CDR1 DFQATT, CDR2 SNEGSKA (reference sequence). Trimming removed 1 base from V and 4 bases from J, with 19 bases in between. This CDR3 region has 16 residues. CDR3 DNA: TGCAGTGCTAGAGCCGACGGCGGGCAGTACAGCACTGAAGCTTTCTTT. This sequence encodes CSARADGGQYSTEAFF.

This clonotype was picked up a small number of times. Germline and junction disagree at one end, which may indicate a read error. V gene TRBV7-7 combines with J gene TRBJ2-1; 8 bases line up with TRBD2. Germline V gene data show CDR1 as SSHAT and CDR2 as FNYEAQ (reference sequence). CDR3 length: 14 residues. CDR3 in DNA: TGTGCTAGCAGCCCCGGGGGGGGCTACAATGAGCAGTTCTTC. It specifies CASSPGGGYNEQFF.

This clonotype was seen repeatedly, ten times or more. The gene calls are TRBV19 and TRBJ2-5; TRBD2 aligns across 14 bases. V gave up 5 bases and J gave up 1 base; unmatched junction bases: 3. The CDR3 runs to 16 residues. Germline CDR1 LNHDA, CDR2 SQIVND (reference sequence). As DNA, the CDR3 is TGTGCCAGTAGTCCGGGACTAGCGGGGGTCCAAGAGACCCAGTACTTC. Its translation: CASSPGLAGVQETQYF.

In this sample, this clonotype turned up a few times. The chain employs TRBV7-3 and TRBJ1-2; no clear D gene. The CDR3 spans 14 residues. V was pared by 2 bases and J by 2 bases, with 9 bases between. The V gene's germline CDR1 is SGHTA and CDR2 FQGTGA. The CDR3 DNA is TGTGCCAGCAGCTTAGACGGGAAGAACTATGGCTACACCTTC. This gives the protein CASSLDGKNYGYTF.

This sequence joins TRBV18 and TRBJ1-1, with no clear D. Germline CDR1 and CDR2: KGHSH and LQKENI. With 0 bases removed from V and 0 bases from J, the gap between germline ends came to 8 bases. The CDR3 length is 15 residues. The CDR3: CASSPPSQMNTEAFF. The CDR3 DNA is TGTGCCAGCTCACCACCCTCCCAGATGAACACTGAAGCTTTCTTT.

At least ten counts were recorded for this clonotype. V gene TRBV27 combines with J gene TRBJ2-5; D possibly corresponds to TRBD2 (6 bases). This CDR3 contains 12 residues. Trimming left V 6 bases short and J 5 bases short, with 10 bases between. Germline values: CDR1 MNHEY, CDR2 SMNVEV (reference sequence). CDR3 region: CASSYGGETQYF. The CDR3 coding sequence is TGTGCCAGCAGCTATGGAGGGGAGACCCAGTACTTC.

The J gene is TRBJ1-1, the V gene TRBV10-3, with D possibly being TRBD1 (6 bases). The CDR3 length is 14 residues. CDR1 is ENHRY and CDR2 is SYGVKD in the germline V gene. V shed 3 bases and J shed 4 bases, with 12 bases lying between them. CDR3 amino acids: CAISDPTGSTEAFF. In DNA form, the CDR3 reads TGTGCCATCAGTGACCCCACAGGGAGCACTGAAGCTTTCTTT.